The rows below give T cell receptor beta chains drawn from one sample of a study of T cells in Graves' hyperthyroidism and ophthalmopathy. TCRdb reprocessed the multiplex PCR reads with MiXCR, giving one entry per CDR3 protein. The sample carries almost 500,000 distinct CDR3 sequences, around a fifth recorded once. The specimen sequenced was blood. Receptor source: a woman between 65 and 79 years old with Graves' ophthalmopathy. The CDR3 runs from the conserved cysteine through the conserved F or W. A D gene is named only where the DNA matches it firmly. Size tells how often a clone was seen (once, few, many) or the class of an expanded clone, and some rows leave it out.

j_gene: TRBJ1-1; v_gene: TRBV19; abundance: -; d_gene: TRBD1; CDR3nt: TGTGCCAGTACCACAGGGGGCTTCGTCCCTGAAGCTTTCTTT; CDR3aa: CASTTGGFVPEAFF
j_gene: TRBJ2-5; v_gene: TRBV10-2; abundance: -; d_gene: -; CDR3nt: TGCGCCAGCACTCCGAGGGGGAAAGAGACCCAGTACTTC; CDR3aa: CASTPRGKETQYF
j_gene: TRBJ1-2; v_gene: TRBV5-1; abundance: -; d_gene: -; CDR3nt: TGCGCCAGCAGCGCAGGCGGACCTTATGGCTACACCTTC; CDR3aa: CASSAGGPYGYTF
j_gene: TRBJ1-2; v_gene: TRBV7-2; abundance: many; d_gene: -; CDR3nt: TGTGCCAGCAGCGGTAGACACCCTCTACTCTACACCTTC; CDR3aa: CASSGRHPLLYTF
j_gene: TRBJ1-1; v_gene: TRBV5-4; abundance: -; d_gene: TRBD1; CDR3nt: TGTGCCAGCAGCTCCCGACAGGGGGCTAGGGGCACTGAAGCTTTCTTT; CDR3aa: CASSSRQGARGTEAFF
j_gene: TRBJ2-1; v_gene: TRBV5-1; abundance: once; d_gene: TRBD2; CDR3nt: TGCGCCAGCAGCCCCGGGCTAGCGGCCCACAATGAGCAGTTCTTC; CDR3aa: CASSPGLAAHNEQFF
j_gene: TRBJ1-2; v_gene: TRBV19; abundance: -; d_gene: -; CDR3nt: TGTGCCAGTAGTGCAACAGGTTATTTAGGCTACACCTTC; CDR3aa: CASSATGYLGYTF
j_gene: TRBJ2-3; v_gene: TRBV30; abundance: few; d_gene: -; CDR3nt: TGTGCCTGGAGTACGAGGGGCCCAGATACGCAGTATTTT; CDR3aa: CAWSTRGPDTQYF
j_gene: TRBJ1-1; v_gene: TRBV12-3/TRBV12-4; abundance: many; d_gene: -; CDR3nt: TGTGCCAGCAGTCTGGTCCGAATCGAAGCTTTCTTT; CDR3aa: CASSLVRIEAFF
j_gene: TRBJ2-7; v_gene: TRBV12-3/TRBV12-4; abundance: many; d_gene: TRBD2; CDR3nt: TGTGCCAGCAGTTTCGGGGGGGGGGGCTCGGACGAGCAGTACTTC; CDR3aa: CASSFGGGGSDEQYF
j_gene: TRBJ2-3; v_gene: TRBV7-3; abundance: -; d_gene: -; CDR3nt: TGTCCCAGCAGCTTACGACCGCTGGGCTCAGCCAGCACAGATACGCAGTATTTT; CDR3aa: CPSSLRPLGSASTDTQYF
j_gene: TRBJ1-1; v_gene: TRBV12-3/TRBV12-4; abundance: many; d_gene: -; CDR3nt: TGTGCCAGCAGTCAAACAGGGTACACAGCTTTCTTT; CDR3aa: CASSQTGYTAFF
j_gene: TRBJ2-3; v_gene: TRBV6-2/TRBV6-3; abundance: -; d_gene: -; CDR3nt: TGTGCCAGCAGTTACTATAATCCGGTAGATACGCAGTATTTT; CDR3aa: CASSYYNPVDTQYF
j_gene: TRBJ2-7; v_gene: TRBV5-1; abundance: -; d_gene: -; CDR3nt: TGCGCCAGCAGCTTGGCACCGGATCACGAGCAGTACTTC; CDR3aa: CASSLAPDHEQYF
j_gene: TRBJ2-1; v_gene: TRBV11-3; abundance: -; d_gene: TRBD1; CDR3nt: TGTGCCAGCAGCTCCCTTCCCCTGACAGGGTTGGAATACAATGAGCAGTTCTTC; CDR3aa: CASSSLPLTGLEYNEQFF
j_gene: TRBJ2-6; v_gene: TRBV2; abundance: few; d_gene: -; CDR3nt: TGTGCCAGCAGGGTGGAGGTCCTCTCTGGGGCCAACGTCCTGACTTTC; CDR3aa: CASRVEVLSGANVLTF
j_gene: TRBJ2-6; v_gene: TRBV30; abundance: few; d_gene: -; CDR3nt: TGTGCCTGGAGGGGAGCGAGCGGGGCCAACGTCCTGACTTTC; CDR3aa: CAWRGASGANVLTF
j_gene: TRBJ1-5; v_gene: TRBV20-1; abundance: -; d_gene: -; CDR3nt: TGCAGTGCTGGGGACCCCATCGGACAGCCCCAGCATTTT; CDR3aa: CSAGDPIGQPQHF
j_gene: TRBJ1-1; v_gene: TRBV18; abundance: few; d_gene: TRBD1; CDR3nt: TGTGCCAGCTCACGAGGACAGGGCTGGAATGAAGCTTTCTTT; CDR3aa: CASSRGQGWNEAFF
j_gene: TRBJ2-5; v_gene: TRBV12-3/TRBV12-4; abundance: many; d_gene: TRBD1; CDR3nt: TGTGCCAGCAGTTTAGGGGACAGGGAGACCCAGTACTTC; CDR3aa: CASSLGDRETQYF
j_gene: TRBJ2-5; v_gene: TRBV20-1; abundance: many; d_gene: -; CDR3nt: TGCAGTGCTAGAAGCCTCCAAGGGGAGACCCAGTACTTC; CDR3aa: CSARSLQGETQYF
j_gene: TRBJ1-2; v_gene: TRBV6-1; abundance: few; d_gene: -; CDR3nt: TGTGCCAGCAAGGGGCAGGCCGCTTATGGCTACACCTTC; CDR3aa: CASKGQAAYGYTF
j_gene: TRBJ1-1; v_gene: TRBV12-3/TRBV12-4; abundance: -; d_gene: TRBD1; CDR3nt: TGTGCCAGCAGTTTAAGAAGACAGGGGCACACTGAAGCTTTCTTT; CDR3aa: CASSLRRQGHTEAFF
j_gene: TRBJ2-3; v_gene: TRBV12-3/TRBV12-4; abundance: few; d_gene: -; CDR3nt: TGTGCCAGCAGTTTAAGGTCGGGCAAATCCAAGGCAGATACGCAGTATTTT; CDR3aa: CASSLRSGKSKADTQYF
j_gene: TRBJ2-5; v_gene: TRBV30; abundance: -; d_gene: TRBD2; CDR3nt: TGTGCCTGGAGACCTCCGGGACTAGCGGATCAAGAGACCCAGTACTTC; CDR3aa: CAWRPPGLADQETQYF
j_gene: TRBJ1-1; v_gene: TRBV30; abundance: -; d_gene: -; CDR3nt: TGTGCCTGGGGCAGGGCAATGAACACTGAAGCTTTCTTT; CDR3aa: CAWGRAMNTEAFF
j_gene: TRBJ2-7; v_gene: TRBV10-3; abundance: -; d_gene: TRBD2; CDR3nt: TGTGCCATCGGACCCTCTAGCGGGAACTCCTACGAGCAGTACTTC; CDR3aa: CAIGPSSGNSYEQYF
j_gene: TRBJ1-5; v_gene: TRBV20-1; abundance: -; d_gene: TRBD1; CDR3nt: TGCAGTGCTAGAGAGCCCGGACAGGTCAATCAGCCCCAGCATTTT; CDR3aa: CSAREPGQVNQPQHF
j_gene: TRBJ2-6; v_gene: TRBV11-2; abundance: -; d_gene: TRBD1; CDR3nt: TGTGCCAGCAGCAAGGGGACAGGATACTCTGGGGCCAACGTCCTGACTTTC; CDR3aa: CASSKGTGYSGANVLTF
j_gene: TRBJ2-3; v_gene: TRBV7-2; abundance: many; d_gene: -; CDR3nt: TGTGCCAGCAGCTTAGGGGTTCGGGATACGCAGTATTTT; CDR3aa: CASSLGVRDTQYF
j_gene: TRBJ2-3; v_gene: TRBV6-1; abundance: many; d_gene: -; CDR3nt: TGTGCCAGCAGTGAAGCGCTTGGCCATAGCACAGATACGCAGTATTTT; CDR3aa: CASSEALGHSTDTQYF
j_gene: TRBJ2-7; v_gene: TRBV24-1; abundance: -; d_gene: TRBD2; CDR3nt: TGTGCCACCAGTGATGGTGGTGCGGGAGGGTCCTACGAGCAGTACTTC; CDR3aa: CATSDGGAGGSYEQYF
j_gene: TRBJ2-3; v_gene: TRBV28; abundance: few; d_gene: -; CDR3nt: TGTACCAGCAGTACCTCGCTCGCGGAAGGGAGAGGAACAGATACGCAGTATTTT; CDR3aa: CTSSTSLAEGRGTDTQYF
j_gene: TRBJ1-1; v_gene: TRBV5-1; abundance: few; d_gene: TRBD1; CDR3nt: TGCGCCAGCAGCTTAGGACCGGGACAGCAGAACACTGAAGCTTTCTTT; CDR3aa: CASSLGPGQQNTEAFF
j_gene: TRBJ1-1; v_gene: TRBV27; abundance: many; d_gene: -; CDR3nt: TGTGCCAGCAGCTTTGCAGGGAACACTGAAGCTTTCTTT; CDR3aa: CASSFAGNTEAFF
j_gene: TRBJ1-2; v_gene: TRBV12-3/TRBV12-4; abundance: many; d_gene: TRBD1; CDR3nt: TGTGCCAGCAGTCAAGGACAGGGGCGAGACTATGGCTACACCTTC; CDR3aa: CASSQGQGRDYGYTF
j_gene: TRBJ1-5; v_gene: TRBV12-3/TRBV12-4; abundance: many; d_gene: -; CDR3nt: TGTGCCAGCAGTCCCTCGGTCGGAGCTCAGCCCCAGCATTTT; CDR3aa: CASSPSVGAQPQHF
j_gene: TRBJ2-1; v_gene: TRBV30; abundance: many; d_gene: -; CDR3nt: TGTGCCTGGAGTGTAGGACGCTCGAATGAGCAGTTCTTC; CDR3aa: CAWSVGRSNEQFF
j_gene: TRBJ2-1; v_gene: TRBV9; abundance: -; d_gene: -; CDR3nt: TGTGCCAGCAGCGTAGAGAACATCGAGGGCAATGAGCAGTTCTTC; CDR3aa: CASSVENIEGNEQFF
j_gene: TRBJ2-4; v_gene: TRBV20-1; abundance: -; d_gene: -; CDR3nt: TGCAGTGCGCATGGACAGCTAGCCAAAAACATTCGGTACTTC; CDR3aa: CSAHGQLAKNIRYF
j_gene: TRBJ2-1; v_gene: TRBV5-1; abundance: few; d_gene: -; CDR3nt: TGCGCCAGCAGCCTAGGACAACCAGGCTACAATGAGCAGTTCTTC; CDR3aa: CASSLGQPGYNEQFF
j_gene: TRBJ1-5; v_gene: TRBV28; abundance: many; d_gene: -; CDR3nt: TGTGCCAGCAGTTTTAGGGGCGGAATAGGTCAGCCCCAGCATTTT; CDR3aa: CASSFRGGIGQPQHF
j_gene: TRBJ2-7; v_gene: TRBV7-9; abundance: -; d_gene: -; CDR3nt: TGTGCCAGCAGCTTAGAATTCGCGGCAGCCTACGAGCAGTACTTC; CDR3aa: CASSLEFAAAYEQYF
j_gene: TRBJ2-7; v_gene: TRBV10-3; abundance: -; d_gene: TRBD2; CDR3nt: TGTGCCTCCTCTAGCGGGAACGTAAACGAGCAGTACTTC; CDR3aa: CASSSGNVNEQYF
j_gene: TRBJ1-1; v_gene: TRBV20-1; abundance: many; d_gene: -; CDR3nt: TGCAGTGCTAGAAAGGACGGGAACACTGAAGCTTTCTTT; CDR3aa: CSARKDGNTEAFF
j_gene: TRBJ1-5; v_gene: TRBV28; abundance: many; d_gene: -; CDR3nt: TGTGCCAGCAGCTTGCCCCCCAGATCCCAGCATTTT; CDR3aa: CASSLPPRSQHF
j_gene: TRBJ1-1; v_gene: TRBV5-5; abundance: -; d_gene: TRBD1; CDR3nt: TGTGCCAGCAGCTTGGTCGGGACAGGGGTGAACACTGAAGCTTTCTTT; CDR3aa: CASSLVGTGVNTEAFF
j_gene: TRBJ2-7; v_gene: TRBV30; abundance: -; d_gene: -; CDR3nt: TGTGCCTGGGGTAAATTGGACGAGCAGTACTTC; CDR3aa: CAWGKLDEQYF
j_gene: TRBJ1-5; v_gene: TRBV6-5; abundance: many; d_gene: -; CDR3nt: TGTGCCAGCAGTTACTCAGGGGGTAGCAATCAGCCCCAGCATTTT; CDR3aa: CASSYSGGSNQPQHF
j_gene: TRBJ1-2; v_gene: TRBV20-1; abundance: -; d_gene: -; CDR3nt: TGCAGTGCTCCCGGCACCGACATCGGGGGTAACTATGGCTACACCTTC; CDR3aa: CSAPGTDIGGNYGYTF
j_gene: TRBJ1-6; v_gene: TRBV28; abundance: many; d_gene: -; CDR3nt: TGTGCCAGCAAGGGGGTCGCCTATAATTCACCCCTCCACTTT; CDR3aa: CASKGVAYNSPLHF
j_gene: TRBJ2-3; v_gene: TRBV2; abundance: many; d_gene: TRBD2; CDR3nt: TGTGCCAGCAAGGTCGGACTAGCGAACACAGATACGCAGTATTTT; CDR3aa: CASKVGLANTDTQYF
j_gene: TRBJ1-1; v_gene: TRBV2; abundance: many; d_gene: -; CDR3nt: TGTGCCAGCAGTCCCCGGGGGGGGGAAAACACTGAAGCTTTCTTT; CDR3aa: CASSPRGGENTEAFF
j_gene: TRBJ2-1; v_gene: TRBV5-6; abundance: -; d_gene: -; CDR3nt: TGTGCCAGCAGCTCTCTAAGTGGGGGCTACAATGAGCAGTTCTTC; CDR3aa: CASSSLSGGYNEQFF
j_gene: TRBJ1-1; v_gene: TRBV27; abundance: few; d_gene: -; CDR3nt: TGTGCCAGCAGTTTATTAGGTGGGGCTGAAGCTTTCTTT; CDR3aa: CASSLLGGAEAFF